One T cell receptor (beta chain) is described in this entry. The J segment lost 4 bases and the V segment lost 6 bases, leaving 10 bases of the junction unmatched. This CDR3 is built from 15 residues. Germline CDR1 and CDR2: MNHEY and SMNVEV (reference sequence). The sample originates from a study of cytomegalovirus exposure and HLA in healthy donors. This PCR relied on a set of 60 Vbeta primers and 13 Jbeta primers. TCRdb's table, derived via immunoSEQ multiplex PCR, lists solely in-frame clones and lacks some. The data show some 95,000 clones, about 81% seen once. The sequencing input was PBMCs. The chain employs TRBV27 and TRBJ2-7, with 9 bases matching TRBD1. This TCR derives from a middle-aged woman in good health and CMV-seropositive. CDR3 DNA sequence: TGTGCCAGCAGACGATCCGGACAGGGGTCGTACGAGCAGTACTTC. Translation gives CASRRSGQGSYEQYF.